At least ten counts were recorded for the clone carrying this T cell receptor beta chain. Its antigen remains unknown. Unique-molecular-identifier-tagged TCR beta cDNA libraries were used. In TCRdb, the PCR reads were re-called with MiXCR into one record per CDR3 protein. The sample has approximately 730,000 distinct CDR3 sequences, 25% to 30% seen once. Trimming cost V 4 bases and J 4 bases, with 15 bases left between them. Germline CDR1 SGHKS, CDR2 YYEKEE (reference sequence). The CDR3 length is 15 residues. This sample is part of a study of post-analysis software for immune sequencing data. General study findings and limits: In patients, TRBV5-6, TRBV5-1 and TRBV20-1 belonged to four or five TRBV segments found more frequently than in controls.

The clonotype comes from a girl aged 5 to 17 with multiple sclerosis. The genes are TRBV5-5 and TRBJ2-1, with a possible D match to TRBD1 (6 bases). Input material: blood. The CDR3 here is CASSPGTYDYNEQFF. CDR3 in DNA: TGTGCCAGCAGCCCCGGGACATACGATTACAATGAGCAGTTCTTC.